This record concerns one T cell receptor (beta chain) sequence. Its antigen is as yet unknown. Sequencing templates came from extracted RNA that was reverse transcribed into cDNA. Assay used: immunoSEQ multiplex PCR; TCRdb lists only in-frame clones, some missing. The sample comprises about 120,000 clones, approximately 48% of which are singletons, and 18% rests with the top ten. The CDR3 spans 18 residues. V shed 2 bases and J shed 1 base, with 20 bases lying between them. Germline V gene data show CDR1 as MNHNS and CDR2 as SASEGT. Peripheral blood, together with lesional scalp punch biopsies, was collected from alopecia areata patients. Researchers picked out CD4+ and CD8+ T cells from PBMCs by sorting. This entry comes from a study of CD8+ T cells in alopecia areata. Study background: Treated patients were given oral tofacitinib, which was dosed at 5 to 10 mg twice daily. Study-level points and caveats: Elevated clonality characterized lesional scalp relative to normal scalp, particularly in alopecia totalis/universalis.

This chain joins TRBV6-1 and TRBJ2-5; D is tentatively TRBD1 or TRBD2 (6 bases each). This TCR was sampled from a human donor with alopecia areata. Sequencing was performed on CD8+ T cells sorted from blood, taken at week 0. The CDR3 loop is CASSEWGQEGGFQETQYF. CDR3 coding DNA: TGTGCCAGCAGTGAATGGGGGCAGGAGGGCGGTTTCCAAGAGACCCAGTACTTC.